This T cell receptor beta chain was recorded in a study of monozygotic twins with inflammatory bowel disease. Whole-study findings and limits: No difference in repertoire similarity was seen between concordant and discordant twins, possibly because power was limited. Diversity of TCRbeta measured by inverse Simpson was lower in IBD patients than in healthy co-twins. No discrimination was achieved between different T cell subtypes.

With regard to this clonotype: The antigen is not known.

In eight separate reactions per sample, cDNA was generated. Reprocessing the 5' RACE reads, TCRdb reports a single entry for every CDR3 protein and omits DNA. In all, the sample yields approximately 110,000 distinct CDR3 sequences. The CDR3 has 12 residues. Germline-derived CDR1 and CDR2 are SGHDT and YYEEEE. The receptor was derived from a human donor with ulcerative colitis or Crohn's disease, or a healthy co-twin of an affected twin (not recorded which). The rearrangement links TRBV5-6 to TRBJ1-1. The source material was blood. The CDR3 spells CASSRLSTEAFF.